This entry describes one T cell receptor (beta chain). Its antigen is as yet unknown. This record comes from a study of cytomegalovirus exposure and HLA in healthy donors. PCR amplification relied on 60 Vbeta primers (plus 13 Jbeta primers). Measured with immunoSEQ multiplex PCR; TCRdb has only the in-frame clones, and not every one. The profile shows approximately 100,000 clones, about 80% of them singletons. The CDR3 is 13 residues long. Germline V CDR1 and CDR2: SEHNR, FQNEAQ (reference sequence). V was clipped by 1 base and J by 1 base, with 4 bases between them. Findings and limits, study-wide: Several of the most significant clusters appeared, in a later analysis, to be linked to common viral pathogens.

The chain employs TRBV7-9 and TRBJ1-1, with D unclear. Sequences were obtained from PBMCs. This sequence originates from a man between 60 and 75 years old in good health and CMV-seropositive. As DNA, the CDR3 is TGTGCCAGCAGCTTAGGACAGAACACTGAAGCTTTCTTT. The encoded protein is CASSLGQNTEAFF.